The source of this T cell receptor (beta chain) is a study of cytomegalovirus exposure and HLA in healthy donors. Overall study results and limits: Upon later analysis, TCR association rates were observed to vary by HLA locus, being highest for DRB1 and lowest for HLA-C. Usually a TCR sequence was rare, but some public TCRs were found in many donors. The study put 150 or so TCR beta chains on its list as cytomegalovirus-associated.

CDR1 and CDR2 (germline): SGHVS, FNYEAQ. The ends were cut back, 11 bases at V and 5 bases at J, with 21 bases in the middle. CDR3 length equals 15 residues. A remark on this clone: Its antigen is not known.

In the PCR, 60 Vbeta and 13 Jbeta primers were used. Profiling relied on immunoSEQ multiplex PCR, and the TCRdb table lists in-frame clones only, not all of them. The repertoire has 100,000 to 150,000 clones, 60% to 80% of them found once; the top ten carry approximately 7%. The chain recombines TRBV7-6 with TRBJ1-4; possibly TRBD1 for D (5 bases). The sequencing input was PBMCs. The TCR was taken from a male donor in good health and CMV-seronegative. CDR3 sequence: CASAKQQGGNEKLFF. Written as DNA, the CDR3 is TGTGCCTCCGCCAAACAGCAGGGAGGCAATGAAAAACTGTTTTTT.